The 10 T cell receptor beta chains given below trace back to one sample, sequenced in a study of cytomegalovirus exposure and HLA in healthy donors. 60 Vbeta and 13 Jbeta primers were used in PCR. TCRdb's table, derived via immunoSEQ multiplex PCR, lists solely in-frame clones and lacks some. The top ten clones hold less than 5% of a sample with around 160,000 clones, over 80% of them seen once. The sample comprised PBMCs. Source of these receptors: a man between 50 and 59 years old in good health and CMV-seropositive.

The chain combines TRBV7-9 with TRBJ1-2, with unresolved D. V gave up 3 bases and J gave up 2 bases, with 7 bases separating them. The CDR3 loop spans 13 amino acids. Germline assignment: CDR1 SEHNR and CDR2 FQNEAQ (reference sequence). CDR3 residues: CASSLEKNYGYTF. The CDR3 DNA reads TGTGCCAGCAGCTTGGAGAAAAACTATGGCTACACCTTC.

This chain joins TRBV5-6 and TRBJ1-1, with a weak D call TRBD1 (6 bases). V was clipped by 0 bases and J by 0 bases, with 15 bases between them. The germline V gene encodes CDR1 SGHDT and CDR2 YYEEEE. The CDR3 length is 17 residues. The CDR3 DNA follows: TGTGCCAGCAGCTTGGACGGCGGGGGCCGGATGAACACTGAAGCTTTCTTT. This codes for CASSLDGGGRMNTEAFF.

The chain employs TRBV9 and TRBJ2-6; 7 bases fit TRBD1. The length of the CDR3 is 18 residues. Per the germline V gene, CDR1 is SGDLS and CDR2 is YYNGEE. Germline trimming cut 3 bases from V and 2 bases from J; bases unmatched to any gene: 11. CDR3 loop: CASSESGTVSPGANVLTF. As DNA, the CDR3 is TGTGCCAGCAGCGAATCTGGGACAGTAAGTCCTGGGGCCAACGTCCTGACTTTC.

CDR3 region: CVVYHEQFF. The CDR3 DNA follows: TGTGTTGTTTATCATGAGCAGTTCTTC. The rearrangement joins TRBV5-3 to TRBJ2-1; D ambiguous. TRBV5-3 is recorded as an ORF, its role being uncertain. The length of the CDR3 is 9 residues.

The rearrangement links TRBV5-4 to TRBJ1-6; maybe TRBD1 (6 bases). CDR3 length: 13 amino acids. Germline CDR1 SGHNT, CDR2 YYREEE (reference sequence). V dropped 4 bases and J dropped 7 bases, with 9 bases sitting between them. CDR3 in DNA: TGTGCCAGCAGCCAGGGGTGGAATTCACCCCTCCACTTT. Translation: CASSQGWNSPLHF.

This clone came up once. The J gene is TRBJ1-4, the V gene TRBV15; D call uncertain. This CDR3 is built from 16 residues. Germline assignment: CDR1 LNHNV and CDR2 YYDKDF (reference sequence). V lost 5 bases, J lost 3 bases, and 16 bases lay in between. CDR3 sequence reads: CATSSGVGRPNEKLFF. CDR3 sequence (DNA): TGTGCCACCAGCTCCGGGGTCGGGAGACCTAATGAAAAACTGTTTTTT.

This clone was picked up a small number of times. CDR3 DNA sequence: TGTGCCTGGGGGCTTCAGGGGGCAAGGGTAGCTTTCTTT. It is translated as CAWGLQGARVAFF. This chain links TRBV30 with TRBJ1-1; 8 bases are shared with TRBD1. The CDR3 has 13 residues. The V and J ends lost 5 bases and 10 bases, in that order; junction bases with no gene match: 12. Germline values: CDR1 GTSNPN, CDR2 SVGIG (reference sequence).

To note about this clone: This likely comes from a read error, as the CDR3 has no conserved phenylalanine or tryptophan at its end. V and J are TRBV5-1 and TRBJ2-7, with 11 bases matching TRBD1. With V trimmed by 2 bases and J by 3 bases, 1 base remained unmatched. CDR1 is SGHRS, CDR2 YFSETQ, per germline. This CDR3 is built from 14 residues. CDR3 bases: TGCGCCAGCAGCTTCGGGACAGGGGGCTACGAGCAGTACCTC. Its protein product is CASSFGTGGYEQYL.

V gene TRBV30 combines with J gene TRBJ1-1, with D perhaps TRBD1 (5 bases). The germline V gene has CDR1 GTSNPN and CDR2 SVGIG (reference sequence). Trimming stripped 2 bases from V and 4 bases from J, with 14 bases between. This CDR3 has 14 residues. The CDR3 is CAWSHQGGSTEAFF. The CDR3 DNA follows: TGTGCCTGGAGTCACCAGGGCGGAAGCACTGAAGCTTTCTTT.

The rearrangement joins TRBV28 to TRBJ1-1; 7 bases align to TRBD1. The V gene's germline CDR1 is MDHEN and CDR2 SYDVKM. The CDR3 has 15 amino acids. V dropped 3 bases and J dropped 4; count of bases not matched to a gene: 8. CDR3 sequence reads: CASSFVGDSSTEAFF. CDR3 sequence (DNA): TGTGCCAGCAGTTTCGTCGGGGACAGCAGCACTGAAGCTTTCTTT.